These T cell receptor beta chains were read from a single sample in a study of cytomegalovirus exposure and HLA in healthy donors. Measured with immunoSEQ multiplex PCR; TCRdb has only the in-frame clones, and not every one. This table has roughly 110,000 clones, over 75% appearing once. Material for sequencing was PBMCs. The source of these receptors is a woman in her late teens or twenties in good health and CMV-seronegative. CDR3s include the opening cysteine and the closing phenylalanine or tryptophan. Fields, in order: J gene, V gene, CDR3 protein.

>TRBJ1-1|TRBV30
CAWSVLGGKAFF
>TRBJ2-7|TRBV19
CASSRTVTSYEQYF
>TRBJ2-5|TRBV5-1
CASSYGQGLQETQYF
>TRBJ2-7|TRBV5-1
CASREVSSYEQYF
>TRBJ1-1|TRBV6-5
CASSYSRQTNTEAFF
>TRBJ1-2|TRBV7-2
CASSSAGGSYGYTF
>TRBJ2-1|TRBV5-1
CASSLRGGLDEQFF
>TRBJ2-1|TRBV6-8
CASRTSDEQFF
>TRBJ2-5|TRBV29-1
CSFQAIQETQYF
>TRBJ2-2|TRBV4-3
CASSVQPRGENTGELFF
>TRBJ2-3|TRBV7-2
CASSIQGYSGKSTDTQYF
>TRBJ1-1|TRBV4-3
CASSLTVNTEDFF
>TRBJ2-7|TRBV15
CATSRRDSGSYSSYEQYF
>TRBJ2-2|TRBV2
CASSAGTANTGELFF
>TRBJ2-5|TRBV7-2
CASSFQSQETQYF
>TRBJ1-5|TRBV5-4
CASSPGQGSNQPQHF
>TRBJ1-2|TRBV7-9
CSSSFTDYGYTF
>TRBJ2-2|TRBV14
CASSPARGLVEELFF
>TRBJ2-3|TRBV28
CASSLPGGADTQYF
>TRBJ1-1|TRBV6-5
CASKWQTEAFF
>TRBJ1-2|TRBV4-1
CASSQAWGDLGYTF
>TRBJ1-1|TRBV19
CASSPRDTEAFF
>TRBJ2-3|TRBV7-2
CASSLGLNTDTQYF
>TRBJ2-5|TRBV5-1
CASSNGLAGGSFQETQYF
>TRBJ1-1|TRBV6-5
CASSRGGVTEAFF
>TRBJ2-5|TRBV11-2
CASSPGAGGTQYF
>TRBJ2-7|TRBV7-9
CASSFDSYEQYF
>TRBJ1-2|TRBV14
CASSQAGAENYGYTF
>TRBJ1-2|TRBV7-8
CASSRGMGGVNYGYTF
>TRBJ2-5|TRBV7-6
CASSSGSARETQYF
>TRBJ2-3|TRBV27
CASRGHSTDTQYF
>TRBJ2-1|TRBV28
CASSLLGDSTYNEQFF
>TRBJ2-2|TRBV27
CASRADRLTGELFF
>TRBJ1-4|TRBV4-3
CASSQNFFPNEKLFF
>TRBJ2-1|TRBV6-6
CATAGQAPNEQFF
>TRBJ1-3|TRBV19
CASSIPPGGLSGNTIYF
>TRBJ2-2|TRBV2
CASRRNRVFGTGELFF
>TRBJ1-1|TRBV7-9
CAVTTGGNTEAFF
>TRBJ1-5|TRBV10-1
CASRGGRWASNQPQHF
>TRBJ2-5|TRBV4-2
CASSQEGGLAGVETQYF
>TRBJ1-1|TRBV6-5
CASRRSGTEGTEAFF
>TRBJ1-2|TRBV5-5
CASVGQEVLGYTF
>TRBJ1-6|TRBV9
CASSAETGTANSPLHF
>TRBJ2-7|TRBV7-9
CASSLAGGNYEQYF
>TRBJ2-7|TRBV7-2
CASSLGVTGDYEQYF
>TRBJ2-3|TRBV29-1
CSVGQTTQYF
>TRBJ1-2|TRBV6-5
CASSSTGGGGYTF
>TRBJ2-5|TRBV4-2
CASSEVAGGPGETQYF
>TRBJ1-4|TRBV6-5
CASRAQGVTNEKLFF
>TRBJ1-1|TRBV5-1
CASSYREFGEAFF
>TRBJ2-5|TRBV11-3
CASSANRGGETQYF
>TRBJ2-6|TRBV28
CASSSPRAGANVLTF
>TRBJ2-3|TRBV10-3
CAISEAGRGHTDTQYF
>TRBJ2-1|TRBV9
CASSVGSGGNNEQFF
>TRBJ1-1|TRBV7-6
CASSVYRERSTEAFF